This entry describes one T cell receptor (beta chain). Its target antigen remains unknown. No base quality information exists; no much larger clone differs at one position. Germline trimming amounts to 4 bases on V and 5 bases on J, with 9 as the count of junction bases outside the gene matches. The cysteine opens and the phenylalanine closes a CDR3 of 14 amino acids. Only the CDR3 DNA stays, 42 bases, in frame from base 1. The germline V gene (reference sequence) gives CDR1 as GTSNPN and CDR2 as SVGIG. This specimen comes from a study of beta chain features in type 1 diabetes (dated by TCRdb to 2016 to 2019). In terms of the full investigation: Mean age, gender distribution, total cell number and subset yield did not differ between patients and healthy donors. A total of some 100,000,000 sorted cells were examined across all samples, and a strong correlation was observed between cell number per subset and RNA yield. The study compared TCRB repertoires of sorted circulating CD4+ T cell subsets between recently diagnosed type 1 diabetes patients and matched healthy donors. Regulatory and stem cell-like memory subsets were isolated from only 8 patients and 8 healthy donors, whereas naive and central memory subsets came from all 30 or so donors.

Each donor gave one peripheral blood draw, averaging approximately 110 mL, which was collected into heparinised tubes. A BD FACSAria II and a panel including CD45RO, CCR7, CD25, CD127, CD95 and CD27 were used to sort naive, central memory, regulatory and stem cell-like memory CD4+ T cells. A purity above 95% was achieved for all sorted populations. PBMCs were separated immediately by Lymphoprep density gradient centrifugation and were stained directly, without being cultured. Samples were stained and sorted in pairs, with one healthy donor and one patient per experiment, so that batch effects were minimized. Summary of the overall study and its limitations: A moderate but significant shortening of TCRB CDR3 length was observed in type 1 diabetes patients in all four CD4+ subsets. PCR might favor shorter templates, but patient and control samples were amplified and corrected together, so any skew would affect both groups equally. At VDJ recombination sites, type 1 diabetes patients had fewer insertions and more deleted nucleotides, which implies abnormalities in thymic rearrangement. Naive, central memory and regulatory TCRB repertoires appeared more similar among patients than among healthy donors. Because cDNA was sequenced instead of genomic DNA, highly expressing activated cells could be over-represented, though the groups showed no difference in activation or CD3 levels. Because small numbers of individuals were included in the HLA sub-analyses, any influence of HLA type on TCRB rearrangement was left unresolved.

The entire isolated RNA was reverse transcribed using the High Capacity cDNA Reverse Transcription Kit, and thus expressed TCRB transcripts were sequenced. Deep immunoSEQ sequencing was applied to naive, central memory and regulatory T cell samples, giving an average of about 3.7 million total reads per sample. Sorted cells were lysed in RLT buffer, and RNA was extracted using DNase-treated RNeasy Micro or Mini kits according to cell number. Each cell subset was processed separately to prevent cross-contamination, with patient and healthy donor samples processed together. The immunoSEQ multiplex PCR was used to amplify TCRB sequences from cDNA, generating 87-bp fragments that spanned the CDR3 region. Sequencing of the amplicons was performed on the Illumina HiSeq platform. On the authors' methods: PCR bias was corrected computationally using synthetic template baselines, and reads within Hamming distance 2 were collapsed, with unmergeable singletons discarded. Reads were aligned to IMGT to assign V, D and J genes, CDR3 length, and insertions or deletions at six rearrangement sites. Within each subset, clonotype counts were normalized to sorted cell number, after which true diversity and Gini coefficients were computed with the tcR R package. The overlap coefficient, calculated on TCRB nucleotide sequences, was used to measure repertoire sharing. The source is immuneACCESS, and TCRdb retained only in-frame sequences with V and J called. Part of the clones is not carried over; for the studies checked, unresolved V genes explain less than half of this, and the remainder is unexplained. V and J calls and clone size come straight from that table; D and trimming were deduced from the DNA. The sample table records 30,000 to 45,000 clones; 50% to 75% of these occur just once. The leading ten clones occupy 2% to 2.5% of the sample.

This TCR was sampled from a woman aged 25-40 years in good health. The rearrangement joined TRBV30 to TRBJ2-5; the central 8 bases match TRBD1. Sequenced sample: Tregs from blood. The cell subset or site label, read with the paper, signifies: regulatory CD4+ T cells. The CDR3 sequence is CAWTLTGGRETQYF. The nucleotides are TGTGCCTGGACTCTCACAGGGGGGAGGGAGACCCAGTACTTC. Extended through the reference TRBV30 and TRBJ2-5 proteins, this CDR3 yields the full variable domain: SQTIHQWPATLVQPVGSPLSLECTVEGTSNPNLYWYRQAAGRGLQLLFYSVGIGQISSEVPQNLSASRPQDRQFILSSKKLLLSDSGFYLCAWTLTGGRETQYFGPGTRLLVL.